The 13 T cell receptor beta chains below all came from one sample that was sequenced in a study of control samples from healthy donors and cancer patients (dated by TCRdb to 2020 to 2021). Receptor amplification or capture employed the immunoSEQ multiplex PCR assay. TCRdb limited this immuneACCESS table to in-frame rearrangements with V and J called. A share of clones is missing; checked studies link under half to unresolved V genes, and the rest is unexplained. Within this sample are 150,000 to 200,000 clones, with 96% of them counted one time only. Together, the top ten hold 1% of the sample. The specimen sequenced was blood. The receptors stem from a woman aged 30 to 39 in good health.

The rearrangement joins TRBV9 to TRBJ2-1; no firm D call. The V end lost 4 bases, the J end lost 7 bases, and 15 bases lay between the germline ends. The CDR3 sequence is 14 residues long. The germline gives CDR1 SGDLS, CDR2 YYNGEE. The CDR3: CASSSSPAANEQFF. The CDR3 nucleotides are TGTGCCAGCAGCTCGAGCCCGGCCGCTAATGAGCAGTTCTTC.

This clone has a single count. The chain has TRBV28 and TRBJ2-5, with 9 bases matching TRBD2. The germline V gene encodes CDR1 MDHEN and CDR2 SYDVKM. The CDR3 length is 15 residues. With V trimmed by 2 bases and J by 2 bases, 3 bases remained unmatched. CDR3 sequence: CASSLLAGIQETQYF. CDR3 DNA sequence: TGTGCCAGCAGTTTACTAGCGGGGATACAAGAGACCCAGTACTTC.

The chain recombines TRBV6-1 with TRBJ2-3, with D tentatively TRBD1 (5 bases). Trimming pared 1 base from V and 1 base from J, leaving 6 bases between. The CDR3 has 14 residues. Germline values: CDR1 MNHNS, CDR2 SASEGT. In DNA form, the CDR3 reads TGTGCCAGCAGTGAAGGGGGCGGCACAGATACGCAGTATTTT. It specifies CASSEGGGTDTQYF.

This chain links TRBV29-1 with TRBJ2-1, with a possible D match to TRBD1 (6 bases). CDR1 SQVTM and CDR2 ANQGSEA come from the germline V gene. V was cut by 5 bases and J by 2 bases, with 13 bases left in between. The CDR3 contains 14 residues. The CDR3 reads CSVSGTPPYNEQFF. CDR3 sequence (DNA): TGCAGCGTTTCCGGGACACCACCCTACAATGAGCAGTTCTTC.

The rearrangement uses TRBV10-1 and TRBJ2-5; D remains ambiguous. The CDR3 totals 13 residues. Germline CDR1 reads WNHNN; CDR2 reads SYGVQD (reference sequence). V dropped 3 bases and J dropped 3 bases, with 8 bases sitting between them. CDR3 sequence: CASSDSVEETQYF. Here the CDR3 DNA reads TGCGCCAGCAGTGACTCCGTAGAAGAGACCCAGTACTTC.

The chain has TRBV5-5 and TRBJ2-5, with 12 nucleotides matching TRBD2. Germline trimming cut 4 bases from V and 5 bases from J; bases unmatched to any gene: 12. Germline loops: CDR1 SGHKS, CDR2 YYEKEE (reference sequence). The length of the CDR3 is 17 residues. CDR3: CASSPRLAGAWEETQYF. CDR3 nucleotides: TGTGCCAGCAGCCCCCGACTAGCGGGAGCATGGGAGGAGACCCAGTACTTC.

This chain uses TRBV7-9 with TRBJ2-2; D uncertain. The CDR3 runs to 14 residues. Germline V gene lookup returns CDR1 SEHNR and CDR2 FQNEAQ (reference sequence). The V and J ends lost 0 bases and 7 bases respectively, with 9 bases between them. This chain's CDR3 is CASSLARHFGELFF. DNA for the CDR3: TGTGCCAGCAGCTTAGCGAGACACTTCGGGGAGCTGTTTTTT.

The CDR3 loop reads CASSSFSGNTIYF. The CDR3 bases are TGTGCCAGCAGCTCTTTCTCTGGAAACACCATATATTTT. The rearrangement links TRBV7-2 to TRBJ1-3; unclear D gene. The CDR3 is 13 amino acids. Germline assignment: CDR1 SGHTA and CDR2 FQGNSA. V gave up 4 bases and J gave up 0 bases, with 4 bases separating them. The full variable domain, rest sourced from reference TRBV7-2 and TRBJ1-3, is GAGVSQSPSNKVTEKGKDVELRCDPISGHTALYWYRQSLGQGLEFLIYFQGNSAPDKSGLPSDRFSAERTGGSVSTLTIQRTQQEDSAVYLCASSSFSGNTIYFGEGSWLTVV.

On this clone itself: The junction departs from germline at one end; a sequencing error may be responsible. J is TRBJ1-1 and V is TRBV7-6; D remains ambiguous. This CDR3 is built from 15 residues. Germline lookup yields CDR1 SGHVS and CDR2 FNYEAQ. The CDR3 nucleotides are TGTGCCAGCAGCATAGCTGGAGGATTCAACACTGAAGCTTTCTTT. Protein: CASSIAGGFNTEAFF.

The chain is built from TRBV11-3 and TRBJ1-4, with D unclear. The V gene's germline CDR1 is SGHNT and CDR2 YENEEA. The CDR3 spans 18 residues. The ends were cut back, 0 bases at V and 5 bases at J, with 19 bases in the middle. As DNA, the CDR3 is TGTGCCAGCAGCTTAGAAGCAGTCCGCGGTGACTTAAATGAAAAACTGTTTTTT. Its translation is CASSLEAVRGDLNEKLFF.

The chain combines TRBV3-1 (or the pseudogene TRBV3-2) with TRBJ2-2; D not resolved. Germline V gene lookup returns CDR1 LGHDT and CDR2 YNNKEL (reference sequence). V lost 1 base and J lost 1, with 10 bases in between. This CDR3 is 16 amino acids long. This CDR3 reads CASSQVEVRNTGELFF. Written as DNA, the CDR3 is TGTGCCAGCAGCCAAGTTGAAGTCAGGAACACCGGGGAGCTGTTTTTT.

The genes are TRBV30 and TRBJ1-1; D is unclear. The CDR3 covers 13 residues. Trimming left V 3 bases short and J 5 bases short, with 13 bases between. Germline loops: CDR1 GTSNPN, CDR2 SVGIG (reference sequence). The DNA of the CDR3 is TGTGCCTGGAGCAAATCATACGGGACTGAAGCTTTCTTT. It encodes CAWSKSYGTEAFF.

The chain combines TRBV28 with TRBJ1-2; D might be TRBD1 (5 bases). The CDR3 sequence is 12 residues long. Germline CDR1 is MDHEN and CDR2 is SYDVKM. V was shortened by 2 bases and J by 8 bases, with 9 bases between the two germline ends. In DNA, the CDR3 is TGTGCCAGCAGTTTACTGGGACTGGGCTACACCTTC. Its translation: CASSLLGLGYTF.